This T cell receptor (beta chain) originates from a study of blood T cell repertoires in COVID-19. This clone was observed a single time. The table came from immunoSEQ multiplex PCR; TCRdb's copy has only in-frame clones and leaves some out. The table shows about 140,000 clones, with around 79% occurring only once. Germline V gene sequence: CDR1 SGHTA, CDR2 FQGTGA. The CDR3 extends over 17 amino acids. Trimming stripped 0 bases from V and 0 bases from J, with 14 bases between. This receptor was obtained from a man aged 50 to 59 with active or convalescent COVID-19. The V and J genes are TRBV7-3 and TRBJ2-5; D possibly corresponds to TRBD2 (6 bases). The source material was peripheral blood. The CDR3 nucleotides are TGTGCCAGCAGCTTAACAGGAGGGCCGGCCGACCAAGAGACCCAGTACTTC. The encoded protein is CASSLTGGPADQETQYF.